This T cell receptor (beta chain) appears in the sequencing data of a study of molecular identifiers for immune sequencing clone quantification. About the study: In replicates, RNA from around 20,000 or 100,000 naive CD8 cells was divided five ways and four parts were sequenced.

The authors built bulk TCR libraries by previously described methods with listed TCR primers. Each CDR3 protein is one row after TCRdb ran MiXCR on the PCR reads. The table lists more than 50,000 distinct CDR3 sequences, about a fifth of them singletons. Germline loops: CDR1 MDHEN, CDR2 SYDVKM. Trimming cost V 8 bases and J 2 bases; bases outside gene matches: 17. The CDR3 is made up of 17 amino acids. For naive CD8 T cells, sorting used the CD8+CD4-CCR7+CD45RA+ phenotype. This clonotype was found many times. The rearrangement links TRBV28 to TRBJ2-7; 8 nucleotides line up with TRBD2. The sequenced material came from naive CD8+ T cells from blood, with Jurkat cell RNA spiked in. The subset here: FACS-sorted CD8+CD4-CCR7+CD45RA+ naive T cells. The receptor comes from a human donor in good health. Some libraries in this study had Jurkat cell RNA spiked in. In DNA, the CDR3 is TGTGCCAGCGGACGGGAAACGGGAGGGTGGTATGCCTACGAGCAGTACTTC. Its translation: CASGRETGGWYAYEQYF.